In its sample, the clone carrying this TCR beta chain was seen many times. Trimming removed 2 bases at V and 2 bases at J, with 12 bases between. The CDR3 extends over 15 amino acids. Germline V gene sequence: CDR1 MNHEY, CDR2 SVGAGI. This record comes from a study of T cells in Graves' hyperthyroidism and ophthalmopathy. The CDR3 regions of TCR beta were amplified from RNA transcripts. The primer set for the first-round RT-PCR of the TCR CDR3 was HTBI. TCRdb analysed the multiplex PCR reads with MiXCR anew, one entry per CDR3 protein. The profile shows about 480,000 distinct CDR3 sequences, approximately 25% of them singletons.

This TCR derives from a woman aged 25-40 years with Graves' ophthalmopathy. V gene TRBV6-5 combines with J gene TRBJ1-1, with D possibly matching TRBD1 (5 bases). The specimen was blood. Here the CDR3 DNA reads TGTGCCAGCAGTTACGGGACGGCGGGTAACACTGAAGCTTTCTTT. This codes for CASSYGTAGNTEAFF.